This passage covers 5 T cell receptor beta chains from one sample sequenced in a study of beta chain features in type 1 diabetes (dated by TCRdb to 2017 to 2018). Library method: the immunoSEQ multiplex PCR assay. All of the isolated RNA was reverse transcribed with the High Capacity cDNA Reverse Transcription Kit, so expressed TCRB transcripts were sequenced. TCRdb stores this immuneACCESS table with in-frame sequences only. Part of the clones is absent; in the studies checked, under half of the shortfall reflects unresolved V genes, and no reason is known for the rest. The sample contains around 340,000 clones, 7% to 9% of them found a single time. The ten largest clones capture approximately 0.44% of the sample. Input material: central memory CD4+ T cells from blood. The source is a woman under 30 in good health.

The chain joins TRBV27 to TRBJ1-6; D is perhaps TRBD1 (6 bases). V lost 6 bases to trimming and J lost 7 bases, with 16 bases between them. The CDR3 sequence is 15 residues long. From germline, CDR1 is MNHEY and CDR2 SMNVEV (reference sequence). The CDR3 DNA reads TGTGCCAGCAGAGTAGCCAGGGGAGGGAATTCACCCCTCCACTTT. Translated, it gives CASRVARGGNSPLHF.

This clone was detected a few times. This chain connects TRBV5-1 to TRBJ2-7; D is undetermined. Trimming left V 0 bases short and J 1 base short, with 8 bases between. The germline V gene encodes CDR1 SGHRS and CDR2 YFSETQ. The CDR3 has 14 residues. The CDR3: CASSLAALSYEQYF. CDR3 nucleotide sequence: TGCGCCAGCAGCTTGGCCGCCTTATCCTACGAGCAGTACTTC.

The V call is TRBV19, the J call TRBJ2-1, with 13 bases fitting TRBD2. The CDR3 has 14 amino acids. Germline trimming cut 5 bases from V and 7 bases from J; bases unmatched to any gene: 2. Germline V lookup: CDR1 LNHDA, CDR2 SQIVND (reference sequence). The CDR3 bases are TGTGCCAGTAGTCAACTAGCGGGGGGGAATGAGCAGTTCTTC. The encoded protein is CASSQLAGGNEQFF.

This sequence joins TRBV7-2 and TRBJ1-2; perhaps TRBD1 as D (5 bases). V was clipped by 5 bases and J by 7 bases, with 17 bases between them. CDR1 is SGHTA and CDR2 is FQGNSA in the germline V gene. CDR3 length: 14 amino acids. This CDR3 reads CASSPRRGVGGYTF. In nucleotides, the CDR3 is TGTGCCAGCAGCCCCCGTCGGGGGGTTGGTGGCTACACCTTC.

CDR3 DNA sequence: TGTGCCAGCCAGTCCGGCTCAAGGGTCCACGAGCAGTACTTC. It yields the protein CASQSGSRVHEQYF. The V gene is TRBV28, the J gene TRBJ2-7; the D is unclear. Trimming pared 8 bases from V and 5 bases from J, leaving 19 bases between. CDR3 length equals 14 residues. Germline CDR1 reads MDHEN; CDR2 reads SYDVKM.